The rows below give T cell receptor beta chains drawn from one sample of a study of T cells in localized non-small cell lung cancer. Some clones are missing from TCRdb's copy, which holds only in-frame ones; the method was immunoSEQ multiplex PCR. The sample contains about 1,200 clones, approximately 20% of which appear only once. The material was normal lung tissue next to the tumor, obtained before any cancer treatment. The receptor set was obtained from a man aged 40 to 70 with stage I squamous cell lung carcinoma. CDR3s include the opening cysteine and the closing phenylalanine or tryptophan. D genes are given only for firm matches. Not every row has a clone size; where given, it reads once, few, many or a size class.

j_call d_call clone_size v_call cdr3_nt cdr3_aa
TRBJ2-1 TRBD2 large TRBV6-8 TGTGCCAGCGGACTAGCGGGGCCAAATGAGCAGTTCTTC CASGLAGPNEQFF
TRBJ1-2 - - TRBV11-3 TGTGCCAGCAGCTCGGGGGTCTTTAACTATGGCTACACCTTC CASSSGVFNYGYTF
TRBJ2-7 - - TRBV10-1 TGCGCCAGCAGAGACAGGATTCTCTACGAGCAGTACTTC CASRDRILYEQYF
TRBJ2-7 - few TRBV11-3 TGTGCCAGCAGCATCGGGCCTTCTAACTCCTACGAGCAGTACTTC CASSIGPSNSYEQYF
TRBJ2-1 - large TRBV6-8 TGTGCCAGCAGTTGGTCCTGGTCAGGGGGGATTGAGCAGTTCTTC CASSWSWSGGIEQFF
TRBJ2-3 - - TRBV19 TGTGCCAGTAGTCGGGGGACCCCCACAGATACGCAGTATTTT CASSRGTPTDTQYF
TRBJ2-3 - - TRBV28 TGTGCCAGCAACCCCCCGCCCGGGGATACGCAGTATTTT CASNPPPGDTQYF
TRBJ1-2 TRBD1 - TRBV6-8 TGTGCCAGCAGTTCTCCGGGACAGGGGAGTCCTAACTATGGCTACACCTTC CASSSPGQGSPNYGYTF
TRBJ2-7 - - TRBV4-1 TGCGCCAGCAGACATCCGGGGTACGAGCAGTACTTC CASRHPGYEQYF
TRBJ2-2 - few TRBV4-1 TGCGCCAGCAGCCAACGGCGGGGCACGAACACCGGGGAGCTGTTTTTT CASSQRRGTNTGELFF
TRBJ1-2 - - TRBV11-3 TGTGCCAGCAGCTTGGGCCGGGGCGCCTACTATGGCTACACCTTC CASSLGRGAYYGYTF
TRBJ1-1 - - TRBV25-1 TGTGCCAGCAGTGAATCTTGGGGGCGAAAAACTGAAGCTTTCTTT CASSESWGRKTEAFF
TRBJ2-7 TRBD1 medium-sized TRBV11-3 TGTGCCAGCAGCCTCCCTCAGGGACAGGGATCCTACGAGCAGTACTTC CASSLPQGQGSYEQYF
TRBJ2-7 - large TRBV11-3 TGTGCCAGCAGCTTGGTCGGCCCGGCCTACGAGCAGTACTTC CASSLVGPAYEQYF
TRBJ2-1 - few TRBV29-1 TGCAGCTTCGGACAGACCTACAATGAGCAGTTCTTC CSFGQTYNEQFF
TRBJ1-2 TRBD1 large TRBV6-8 TGTGCCAGCAGTTATTCCCGGACAGGGGTCTATGGCTACACCTTC CASSYSRTGVYGYTF
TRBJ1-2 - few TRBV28 TGTGCCAGCAGTTTGAGTCAATTTGACTACACCTTC CASSLSQFDYTF
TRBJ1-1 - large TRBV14 TGTGCCAGCAGCCCCACAGTGAACACTGAAGCTTTCTTT CASSPTVNTEAFF
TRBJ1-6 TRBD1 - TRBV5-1 TGCGCCAGCAGCCGGGACAGTAGCAATTCACCCCTCCACTTT CASSRDSSNSPLHF
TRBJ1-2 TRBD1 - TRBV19 TGTGCCAGTGAGAAGGCCAGGGGGGGAAACTATGGCTACACCTTC CASEKARGGNYGYTF
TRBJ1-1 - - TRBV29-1 TGCAGCGTCTCAAAGGTTAACACCGAGGCTTTCTTT CSVSKVNTEAFF
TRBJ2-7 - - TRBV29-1 TGCAGCGTTAGAGCCGCTTGGGACGGGGACTACGAGCAGTACTTC CSVRAAWDGDYEQYF